The 3 T cell receptor beta chains presented below share a single source sample, sequenced in a study of tumor and adjacent non-tumor tissue in lung cancer. RNA was extracted from bulk tissue without any cell sorting. More than 3 cm separated this lung sample from the edge of the tumor. TCRbeta libraries were built with three rounds of nested PCR, modified from ARM-PCR. TCRdb itself ran the multiplex PCR reads through MiXCR, one entry per CDR3 protein. The table has around 74,000 distinct CDR3 sequences, less than 75% seen once; the top ten hold about 27%. Specimen: distant non-tumor lung tissue. The origin of the receptors is a woman aged 45-65 years with non-small cell lung cancer.

With regard to this clonotype: It may be a read error: a sequence one base away is much more abundant. V gene TRBV29-1 combines with J gene TRBJ2-1; D uncertain. The CDR3 spans 10 residues. Germline V gives CDR1 SQVTM, CDR2 ANQGSEA. The ends were cut back, 5 bases at V and 9 bases at J, with 8 bases in the middle. The CDR3 DNA is TGCAGCGTTCATAATGGTGAGCAGTTCTTC. The encoded protein is CSVHNGEQFF.

On this clonotype: A much larger clone differs from this one at a single base, so this may be a read error. The rearrangement links TRBV28 to TRBJ2-7; the D gene is possibly TRBD2 (6 bases). Germline loops: CDR1 MDHEN, CDR2 SYDVKM. There are 15 residues in the CDR3. The CDR3 DNA sequence: TGTGTCAGCACACCGTCCGGGAGCCGCTCCTACGAGCAGTACTTC. Encoded protein: CVSTPSGSRSYEQYF.

The chain uses TRBV6-5 and TRBJ2-1; 7 positions agree with TRBD1. CDR1 MNHEY and CDR2 SVGAGI come from the germline V gene. The CDR3 extends over 17 amino acids. This CDR3 is CVSSHPRGQVDYNEQFF. The CDR3 bases are TGTGTCAGTAGCCACCCCCGTGGACAGGTCGATTACAATGAGCAGTTCTTC.